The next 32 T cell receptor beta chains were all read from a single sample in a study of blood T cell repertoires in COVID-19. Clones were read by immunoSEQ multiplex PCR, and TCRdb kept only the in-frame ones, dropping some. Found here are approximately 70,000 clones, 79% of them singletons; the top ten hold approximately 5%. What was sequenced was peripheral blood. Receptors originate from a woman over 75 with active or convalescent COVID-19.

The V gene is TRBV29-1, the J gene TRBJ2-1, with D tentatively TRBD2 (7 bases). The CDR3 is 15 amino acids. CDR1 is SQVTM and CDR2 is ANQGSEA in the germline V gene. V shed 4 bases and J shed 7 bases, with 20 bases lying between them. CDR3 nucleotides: TGCAGCGTTGCCGTGGGAGGGGGAAGGTCTAATGAGCAGTTCTTC. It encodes CSVAVGGGRSNEQFF.

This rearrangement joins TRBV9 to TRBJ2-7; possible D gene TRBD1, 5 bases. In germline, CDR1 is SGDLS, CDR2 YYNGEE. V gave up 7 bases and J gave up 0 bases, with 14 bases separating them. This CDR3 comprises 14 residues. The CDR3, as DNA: TGTGCCAGCGGCAAGGGGTACAACTCCTACGAGCAGTACTTC. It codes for CASGKGYNSYEQYF.

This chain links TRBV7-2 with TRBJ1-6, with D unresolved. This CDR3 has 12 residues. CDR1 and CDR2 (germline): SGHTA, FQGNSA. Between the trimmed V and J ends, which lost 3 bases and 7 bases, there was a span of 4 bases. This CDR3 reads CASSFKNSPLHF. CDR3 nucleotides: TGTGCCAGCAGCTTTAAAAATTCACCCCTCCACTTT.

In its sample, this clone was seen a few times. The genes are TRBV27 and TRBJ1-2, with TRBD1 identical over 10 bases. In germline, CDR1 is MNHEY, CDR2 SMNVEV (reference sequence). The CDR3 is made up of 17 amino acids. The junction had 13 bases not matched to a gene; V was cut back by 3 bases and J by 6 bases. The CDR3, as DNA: TGTGCCAGCAGTTTCTCCGGGACAGGGGCTTATTCGGATGGCTACACCTTC. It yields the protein CASSFSGTGAYSDGYTF.

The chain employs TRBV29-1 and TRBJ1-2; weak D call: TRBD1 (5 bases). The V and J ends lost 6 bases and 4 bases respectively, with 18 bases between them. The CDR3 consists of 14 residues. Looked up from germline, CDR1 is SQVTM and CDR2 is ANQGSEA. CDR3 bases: TGCAGCGTCAGGACACCTCAGGGAAGCTATGGCTACACCTTC. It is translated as CSVRTPQGSYGYTF.

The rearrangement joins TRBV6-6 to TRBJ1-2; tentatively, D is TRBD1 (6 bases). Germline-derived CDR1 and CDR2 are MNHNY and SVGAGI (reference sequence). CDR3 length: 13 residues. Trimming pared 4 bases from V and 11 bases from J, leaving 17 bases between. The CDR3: CASSSPVGAGYTF. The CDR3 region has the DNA TGTGCCAGCAGTTCTCCGGTGGGGGCCGGGTACACCTTC.

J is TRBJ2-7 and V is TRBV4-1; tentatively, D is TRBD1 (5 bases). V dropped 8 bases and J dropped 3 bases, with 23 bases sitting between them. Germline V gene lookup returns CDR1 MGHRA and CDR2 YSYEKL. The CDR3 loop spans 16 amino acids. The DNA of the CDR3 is TGCGCCAGCTCGTTTAGGTCCTGGACACGAAACTACGAGCAGTACTTC. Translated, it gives CASSFRSWTRNYEQYF.

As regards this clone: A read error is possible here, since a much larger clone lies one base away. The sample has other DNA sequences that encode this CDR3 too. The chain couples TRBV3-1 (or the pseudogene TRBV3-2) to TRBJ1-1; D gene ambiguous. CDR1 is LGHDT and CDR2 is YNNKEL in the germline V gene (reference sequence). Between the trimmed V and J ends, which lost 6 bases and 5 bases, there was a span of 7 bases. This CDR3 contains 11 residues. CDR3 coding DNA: TGTGCCAGCAGGGGAGGTACTGAAGCTTTCTTT. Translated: CASRGGTEAFF.

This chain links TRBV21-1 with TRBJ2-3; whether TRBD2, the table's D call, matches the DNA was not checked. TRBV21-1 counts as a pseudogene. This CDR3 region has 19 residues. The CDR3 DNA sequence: TGTGCCAGCAGCTCCCCGGGGACTAGCGGGGGGGCCAGCACAGATACGCAGTATTTT. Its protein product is CASSSPGTSGGASTDTQYF.

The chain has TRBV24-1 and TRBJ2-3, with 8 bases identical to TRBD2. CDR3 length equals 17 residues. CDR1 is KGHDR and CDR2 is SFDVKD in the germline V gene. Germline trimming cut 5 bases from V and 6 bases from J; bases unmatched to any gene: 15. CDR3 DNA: TGTGCCACCAGTGCGGGAGGGCCCGTATTTCATATGGATACGCAGTATTTT. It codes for CATSAGGPVFHMDTQYF.

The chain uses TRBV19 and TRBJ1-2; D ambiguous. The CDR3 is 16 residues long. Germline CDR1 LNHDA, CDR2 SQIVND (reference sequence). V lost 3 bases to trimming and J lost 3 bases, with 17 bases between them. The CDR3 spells CASSISGPVGDYGYTF. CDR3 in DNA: TGTGCCAGTAGTATTAGCGGGCCGGTGGGAGACTATGGCTACACCTTC.

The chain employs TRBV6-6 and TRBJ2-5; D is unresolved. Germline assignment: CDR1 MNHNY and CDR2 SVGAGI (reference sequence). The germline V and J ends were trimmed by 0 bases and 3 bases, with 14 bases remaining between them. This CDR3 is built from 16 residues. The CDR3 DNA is TGTGCCAGCAGTTACTCGACTTGGTACGAAAAAGAGACCCAGTACTTC. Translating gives CASSYSTWYEKETQYF.

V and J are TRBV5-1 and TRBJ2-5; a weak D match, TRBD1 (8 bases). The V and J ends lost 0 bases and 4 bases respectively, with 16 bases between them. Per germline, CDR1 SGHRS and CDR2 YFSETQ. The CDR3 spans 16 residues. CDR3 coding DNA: TGCGCCAGCAGCTTGGCCGAGACAGGGGAGGGAGAGACCCAGTACTTC. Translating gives CASSLAETGEGETQYF.

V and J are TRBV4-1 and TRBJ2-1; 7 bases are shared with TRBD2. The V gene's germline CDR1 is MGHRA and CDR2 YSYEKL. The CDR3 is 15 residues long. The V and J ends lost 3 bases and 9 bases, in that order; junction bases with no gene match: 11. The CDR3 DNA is TGCGCCAGCAGCCAGAATAAGCGGGGAACTGCTGAGCAGTTCTTC. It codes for CASSQNKRGTAEQFF.

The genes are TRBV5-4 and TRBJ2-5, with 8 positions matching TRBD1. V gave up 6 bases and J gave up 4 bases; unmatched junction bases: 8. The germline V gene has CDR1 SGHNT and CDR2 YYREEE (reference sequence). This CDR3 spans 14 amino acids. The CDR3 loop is CASMAQGASETQYF. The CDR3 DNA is TGTGCCAGCATGGCGCAGGGGGCATCAGAGACCCAGTACTTC.

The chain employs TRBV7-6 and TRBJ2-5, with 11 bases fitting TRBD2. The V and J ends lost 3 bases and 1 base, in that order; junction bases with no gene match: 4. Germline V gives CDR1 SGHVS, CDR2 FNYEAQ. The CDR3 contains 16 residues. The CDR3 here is CASSFNLAGGQETQYF. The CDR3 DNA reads TGTGCCAGCAGCTTTAATCTAGCGGGGGGCCAAGAGACCCAGTACTTC.

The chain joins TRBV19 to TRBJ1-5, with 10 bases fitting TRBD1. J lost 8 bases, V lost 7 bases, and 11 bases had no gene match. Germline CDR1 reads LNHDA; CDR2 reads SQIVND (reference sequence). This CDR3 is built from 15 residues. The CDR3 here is CASTRTGGDRKPQHF. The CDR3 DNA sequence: TGTGCCAGTACCCGGACAGGGGGAGATAGGAAGCCCCAGCATTTT.

The CDR3 sequence: CASRNRGFSSPLHF. The CDR3 nucleotides are TGTGCCAGCAGGAACAGGGGTTTCAGCTCACCCCTCCACTTT. V and J are TRBV5-6 and TRBJ1-6, with 7 bases identical to TRBD1. CDR1 and CDR2 from the germline V gene are SGHDT and YYEEEE. V trimming: 5 bases; J trimming: 10 bases; junction bases outside the gene matches: 9. The CDR3 spans 14 residues.

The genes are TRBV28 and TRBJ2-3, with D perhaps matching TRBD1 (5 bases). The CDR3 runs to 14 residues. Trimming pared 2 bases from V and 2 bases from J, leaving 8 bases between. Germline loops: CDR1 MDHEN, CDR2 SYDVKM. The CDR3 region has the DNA TGTGCCAGCAGTTTAGCCAGGGCCACAGATACGCAGTATTTT. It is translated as CASSLARATDTQYF.

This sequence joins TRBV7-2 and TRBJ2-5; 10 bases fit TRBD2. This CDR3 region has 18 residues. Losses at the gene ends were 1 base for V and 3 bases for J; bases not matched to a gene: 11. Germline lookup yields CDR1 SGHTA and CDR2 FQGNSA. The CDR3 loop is CASSLDKLAGKYEETQYF. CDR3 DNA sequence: TGTGCCAGCAGCTTAGATAAACTAGCGGGGAAATACGAAGAGACCCAGTACTTC.

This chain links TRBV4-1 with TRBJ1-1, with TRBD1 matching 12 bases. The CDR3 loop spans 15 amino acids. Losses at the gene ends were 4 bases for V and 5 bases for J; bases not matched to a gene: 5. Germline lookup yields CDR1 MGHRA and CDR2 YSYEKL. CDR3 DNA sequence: TGCGCCAGCAGCCGAGGGACAGGGGGCAGGACTGAAGCTTTCTTT. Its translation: CASSRGTGGRTEAFF.

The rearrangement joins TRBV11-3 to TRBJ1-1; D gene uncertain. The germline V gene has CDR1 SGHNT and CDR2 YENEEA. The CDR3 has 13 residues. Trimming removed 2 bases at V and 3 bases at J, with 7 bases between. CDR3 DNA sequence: TGTGCCAGCAGCTTATTCATTTACACTGAAGCTTTCTTT. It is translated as CASSLFIYTEAFF.

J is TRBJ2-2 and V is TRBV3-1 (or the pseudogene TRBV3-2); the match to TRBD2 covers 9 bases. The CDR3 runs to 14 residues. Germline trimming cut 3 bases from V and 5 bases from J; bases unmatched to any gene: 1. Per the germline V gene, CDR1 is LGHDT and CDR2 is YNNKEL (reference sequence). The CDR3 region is CASSHTSGTGELFF. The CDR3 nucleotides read TGTGCCAGCAGCCATACTAGCGGGACCGGGGAGCTGTTTTTT.

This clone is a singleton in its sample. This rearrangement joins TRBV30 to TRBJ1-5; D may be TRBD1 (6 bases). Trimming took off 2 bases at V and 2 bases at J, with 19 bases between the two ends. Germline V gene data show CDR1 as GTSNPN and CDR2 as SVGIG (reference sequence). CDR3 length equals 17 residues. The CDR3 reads CAWSRGDNPQGNQPQHF. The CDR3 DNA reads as TGTGCCTGGAGTCGGGGGGACAACCCACAGGGCAATCAGCCCCAGCATTTT.

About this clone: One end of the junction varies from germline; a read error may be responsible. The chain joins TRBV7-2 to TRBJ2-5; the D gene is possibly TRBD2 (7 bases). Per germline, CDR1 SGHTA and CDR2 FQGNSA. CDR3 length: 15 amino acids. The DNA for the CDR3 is TGTGCCAGCAGCTTAGCCCGGGGGGCTCAAGGGACCCAGTACTTC. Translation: CASSLARGAQGTQYF.

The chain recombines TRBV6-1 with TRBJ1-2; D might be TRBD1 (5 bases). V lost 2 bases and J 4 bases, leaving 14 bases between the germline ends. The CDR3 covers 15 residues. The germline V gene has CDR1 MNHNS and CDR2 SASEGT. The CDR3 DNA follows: TGTGCCAGCAGTGAAAACCACAGGAGATCCTATGGCTACACCTTC. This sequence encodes CASSENHRRSYGYTF.

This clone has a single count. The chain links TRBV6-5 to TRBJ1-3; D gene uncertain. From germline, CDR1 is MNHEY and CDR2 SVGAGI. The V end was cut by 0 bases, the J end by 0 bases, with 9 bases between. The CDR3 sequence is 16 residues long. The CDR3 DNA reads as TGTGCCAGCAGTTACTCGATCCGGAGCTCTGGAAACACCATATATTTT. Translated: CASSYSIRSSGNTIYF.

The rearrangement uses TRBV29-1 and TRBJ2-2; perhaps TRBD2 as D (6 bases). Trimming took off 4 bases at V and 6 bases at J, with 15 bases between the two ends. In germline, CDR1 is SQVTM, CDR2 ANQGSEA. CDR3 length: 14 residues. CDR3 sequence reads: CSVAWGGMPGELFF. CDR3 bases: TGCAGCGTTGCCTGGGGCGGGATGCCCGGGGAGCTGTTTTTT.

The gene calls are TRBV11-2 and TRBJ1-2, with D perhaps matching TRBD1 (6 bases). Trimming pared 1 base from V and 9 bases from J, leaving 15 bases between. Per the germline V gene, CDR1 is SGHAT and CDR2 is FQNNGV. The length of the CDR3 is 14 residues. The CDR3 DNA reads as TGTGCCAGCAGCTTAGTTGGACAGCGTTGGAGCTACACCTTC. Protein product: CASSLVGQRWSYTF.

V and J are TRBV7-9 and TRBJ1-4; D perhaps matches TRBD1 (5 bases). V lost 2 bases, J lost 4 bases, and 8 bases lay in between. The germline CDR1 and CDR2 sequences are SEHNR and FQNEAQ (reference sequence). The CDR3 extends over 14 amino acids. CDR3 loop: CASSLRDYNEKLFF. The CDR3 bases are TGTGCCAGCAGCTTACGGGACTATAATGAAAAACTGTTTTTT.

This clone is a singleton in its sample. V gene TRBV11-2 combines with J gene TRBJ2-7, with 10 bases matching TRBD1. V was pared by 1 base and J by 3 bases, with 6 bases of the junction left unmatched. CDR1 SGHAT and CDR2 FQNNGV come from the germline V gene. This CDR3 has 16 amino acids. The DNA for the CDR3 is TGTGCCAGCAGCTTAGTTGCGGGACAGGGGTACTACGAGCAGTACTTC. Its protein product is CASSLVAGQGYYEQYF.

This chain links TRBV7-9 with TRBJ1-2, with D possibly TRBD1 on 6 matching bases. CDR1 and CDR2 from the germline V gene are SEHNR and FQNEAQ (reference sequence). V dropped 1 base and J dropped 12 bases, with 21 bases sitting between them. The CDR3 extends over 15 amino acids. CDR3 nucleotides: TGTGCCAGCAGCTTAGTCTGGTGGCGCCAGGGGTTCAACACCTTC. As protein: CASSLVWWRQGFNTF.